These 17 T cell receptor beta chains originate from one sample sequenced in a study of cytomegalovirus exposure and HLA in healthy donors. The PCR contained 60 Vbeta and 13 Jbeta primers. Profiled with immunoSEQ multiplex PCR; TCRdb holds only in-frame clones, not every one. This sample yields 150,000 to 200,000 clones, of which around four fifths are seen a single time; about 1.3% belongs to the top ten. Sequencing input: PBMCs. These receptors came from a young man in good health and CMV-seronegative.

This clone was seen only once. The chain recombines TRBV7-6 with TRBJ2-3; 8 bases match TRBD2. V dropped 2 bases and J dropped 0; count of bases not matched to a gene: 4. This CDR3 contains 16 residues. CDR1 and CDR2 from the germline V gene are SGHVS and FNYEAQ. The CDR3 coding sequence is TGTGCCAGCAGCTTACCCTCTAGCGGGAGCACAGATACGCAGTATTTT. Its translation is CASSLPSSGSTDTQYF. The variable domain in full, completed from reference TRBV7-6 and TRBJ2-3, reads GAGVSQSPRYKVTKRGQDVALRCDPISGHVSLYWYRQALGQGPEFLTYFNYEAQQDKSGLPNDRFSAERPEGSISTLTIQRTEQRDSAMYRCASSLPSSGSTDTQYFGPGTRLTVL.

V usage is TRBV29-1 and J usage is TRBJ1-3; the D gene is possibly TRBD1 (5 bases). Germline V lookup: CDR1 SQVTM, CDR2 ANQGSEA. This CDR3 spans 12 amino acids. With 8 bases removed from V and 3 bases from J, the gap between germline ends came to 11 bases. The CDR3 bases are TGCAGCTTTCCAGGGTATGGAAACACCATATATTTT. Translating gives CSFPGYGNTIYF.

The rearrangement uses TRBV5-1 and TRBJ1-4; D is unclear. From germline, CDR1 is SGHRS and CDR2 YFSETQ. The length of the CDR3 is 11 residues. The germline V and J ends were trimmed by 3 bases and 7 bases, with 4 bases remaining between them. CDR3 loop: CASSSGEKLFF. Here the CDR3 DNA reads TGCGCCAGCAGCTCCGGTGAAAAACTGTTTTTT.

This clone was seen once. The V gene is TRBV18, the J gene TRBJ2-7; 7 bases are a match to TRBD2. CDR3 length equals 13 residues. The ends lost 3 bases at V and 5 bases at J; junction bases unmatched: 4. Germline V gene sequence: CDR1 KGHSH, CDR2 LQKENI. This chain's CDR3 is CASSPAAGDEQYF. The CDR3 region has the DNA TGTGCCAGCTCACCGGCGGCGGGGGACGAGCAGTACTTC. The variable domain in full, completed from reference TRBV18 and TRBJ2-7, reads NAGVMQNPRHLVRRRGQEARLRCSPMKGHSHVYWYRQLPEEGLKFMVYLQKENIIDESGMPKERFSAEFPKEGPSILRIQQVVRGDSAAYFCASSPAAGDEQYFGPGTRLTVT.

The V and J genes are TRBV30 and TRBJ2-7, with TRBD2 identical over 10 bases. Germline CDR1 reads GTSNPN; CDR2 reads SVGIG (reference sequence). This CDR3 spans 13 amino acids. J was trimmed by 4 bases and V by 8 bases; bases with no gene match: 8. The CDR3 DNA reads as TGTGCCGGGACCCTAGCGGGGGAGTACGAGCAGTACTTC. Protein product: CAGTLAGEYEQYF.

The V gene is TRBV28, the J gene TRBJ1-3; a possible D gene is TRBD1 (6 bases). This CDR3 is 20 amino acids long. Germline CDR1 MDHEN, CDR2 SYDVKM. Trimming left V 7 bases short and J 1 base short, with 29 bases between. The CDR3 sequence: CASTVIWGGSGDTSGNTIYF. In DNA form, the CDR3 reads TGTGCCAGCACAGTTATTTGGGGGGGGTCAGGGGATACATCTGGAAACACCATATATTTT.

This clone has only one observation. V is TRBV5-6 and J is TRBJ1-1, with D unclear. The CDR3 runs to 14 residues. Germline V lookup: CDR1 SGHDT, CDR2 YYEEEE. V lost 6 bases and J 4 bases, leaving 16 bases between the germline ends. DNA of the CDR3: TGTGCCAGCACCCCCACGGGGAGGGCCACTGAAGCTTTCTTT. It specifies CASTPTGRATEAFF.

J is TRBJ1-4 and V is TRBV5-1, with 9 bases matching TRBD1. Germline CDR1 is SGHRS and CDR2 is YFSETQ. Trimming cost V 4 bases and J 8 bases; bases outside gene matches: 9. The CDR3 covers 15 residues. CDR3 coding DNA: TGCGCCAGCAGCACCGGACAGGGGCAGGGGGAAAAACTGTTTTTT. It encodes CASSTGQGQGEKLFF.

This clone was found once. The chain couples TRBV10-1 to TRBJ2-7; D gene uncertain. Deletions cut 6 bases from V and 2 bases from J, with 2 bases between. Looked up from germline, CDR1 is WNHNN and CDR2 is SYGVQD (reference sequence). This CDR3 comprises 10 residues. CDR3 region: CASSAYEQYF. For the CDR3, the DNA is TGCGCCAGCAGCGCCTACGAGCAGTACTTC.

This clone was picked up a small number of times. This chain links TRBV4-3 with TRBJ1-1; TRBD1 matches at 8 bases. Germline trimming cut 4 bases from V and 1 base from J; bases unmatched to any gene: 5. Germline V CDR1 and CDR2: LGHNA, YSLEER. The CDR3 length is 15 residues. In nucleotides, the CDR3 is TGCGCCAGCAGCCTCGAACAGGGGGGGAACACTGAAGCTTTCTTT. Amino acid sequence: CASSLEQGGNTEAFF.

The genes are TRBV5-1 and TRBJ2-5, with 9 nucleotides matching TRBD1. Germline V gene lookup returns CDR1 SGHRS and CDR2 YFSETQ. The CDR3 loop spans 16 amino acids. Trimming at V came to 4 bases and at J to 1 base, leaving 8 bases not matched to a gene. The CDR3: CASSLRTGELQETQYF. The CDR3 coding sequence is TGCGCCAGCAGCCTCAGGACAGGGGAACTCCAAGAGACCCAGTACTTC.

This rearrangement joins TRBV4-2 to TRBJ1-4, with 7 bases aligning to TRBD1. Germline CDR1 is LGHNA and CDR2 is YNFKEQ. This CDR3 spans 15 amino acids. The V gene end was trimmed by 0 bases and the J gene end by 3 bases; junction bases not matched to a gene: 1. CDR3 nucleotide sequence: TGTGCCAGCAGCCAAGAGGGACAGTCTAATGAAAAACTGTTTTTT. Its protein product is CASSQEGQSNEKLFF.

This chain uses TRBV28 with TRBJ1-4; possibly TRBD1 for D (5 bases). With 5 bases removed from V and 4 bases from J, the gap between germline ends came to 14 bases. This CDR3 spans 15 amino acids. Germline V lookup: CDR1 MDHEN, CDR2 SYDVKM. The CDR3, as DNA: TGTGCCAGCAGTCCCGGAGGGGCGTATAATGAAAAACTGTTTTTT. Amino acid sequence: CASSPGGAYNEKLFF. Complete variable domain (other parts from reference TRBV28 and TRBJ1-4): DVKVTQSSRYLVKRTGEKVFLECVQDMDHENMFWYRQDPGLGLRLIYFSYDVKMKEKGDIPEGYSVSREKKERFSLILESASTNQTSMYLCASSPGGAYNEKLFFGSGTQLSVL.

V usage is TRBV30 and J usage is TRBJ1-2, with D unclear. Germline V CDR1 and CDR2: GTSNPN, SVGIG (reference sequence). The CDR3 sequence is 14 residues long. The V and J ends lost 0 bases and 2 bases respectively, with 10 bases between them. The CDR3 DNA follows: TGTGCCTGGAGTGTAAAGACGGGAAACTATGGCTACACCTTC. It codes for CAWSVKTGNYGYTF.

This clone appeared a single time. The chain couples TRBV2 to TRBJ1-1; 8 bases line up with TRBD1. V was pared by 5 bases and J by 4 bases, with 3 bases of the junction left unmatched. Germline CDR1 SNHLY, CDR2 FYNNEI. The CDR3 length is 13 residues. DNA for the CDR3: TGTGCCAGCAGTCCTACAGGGGGCACTGAAGCTTTCTTT. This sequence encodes CASSPTGGTEAFF.

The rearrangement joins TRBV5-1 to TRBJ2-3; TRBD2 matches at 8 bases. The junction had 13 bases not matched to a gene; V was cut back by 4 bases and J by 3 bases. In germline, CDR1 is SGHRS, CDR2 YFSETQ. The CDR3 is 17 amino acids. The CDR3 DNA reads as TGCGCCAGCAGCGGGTCCTGGGCTAGCGGGTTTACAGATACGCAGTATTTT. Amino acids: CASSGSWASGFTDTQYF. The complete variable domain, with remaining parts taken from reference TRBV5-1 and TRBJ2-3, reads KAGVTQTPRYLIKTRGQQVTLSCSPISGHRSVSWYQQTPGQGLQFLFEYFSETQRNKGNFPGRFSGRQFSNSRSEMNVSTLELGDSALYLCASSGSWASGFTDTQYFGPGTRLTVL.

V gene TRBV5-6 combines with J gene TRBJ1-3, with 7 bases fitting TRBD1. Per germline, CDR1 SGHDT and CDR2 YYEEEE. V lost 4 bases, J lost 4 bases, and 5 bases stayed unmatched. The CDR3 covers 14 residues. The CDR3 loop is CASSVTGSGNTIYF. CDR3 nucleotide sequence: TGTGCCAGCAGCGTGACAGGGTCAGGAAACACCATATATTTT.